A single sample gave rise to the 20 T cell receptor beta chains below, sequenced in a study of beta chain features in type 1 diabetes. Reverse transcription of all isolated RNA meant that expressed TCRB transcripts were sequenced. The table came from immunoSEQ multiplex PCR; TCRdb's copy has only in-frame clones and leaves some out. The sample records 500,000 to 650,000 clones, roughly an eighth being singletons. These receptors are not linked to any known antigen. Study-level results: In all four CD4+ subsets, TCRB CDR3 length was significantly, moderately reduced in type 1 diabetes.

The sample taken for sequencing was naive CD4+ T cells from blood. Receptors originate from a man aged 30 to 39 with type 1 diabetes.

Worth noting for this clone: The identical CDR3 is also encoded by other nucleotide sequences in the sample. The CDR3: CSARRETQYF. The CDR3 nucleotides read TGCAGTGCTAGACGAGAGACCCAGTACTTC. The chain couples TRBV20-1 to TRBJ2-5; D remains unclear. V shed 2 bases and J shed 4 bases, with 2 bases lying between them. The CDR3 is 10 residues long. Per germline, CDR1 DFQATT and CDR2 SNEGSKA (reference sequence).

The DNA for the CDR3 is TGTGCCAGCAGTTTTCGTTCACCCCTCCACTTT. This gives the protein CASSFRSPLHF. This chain uses TRBV28 with TRBJ1-6; the D is unclear. This CDR3 has 11 amino acids. Trimming took off 3 bases at V and 9 bases at J, with 3 bases between the two ends. Germline CDR1 reads MDHEN; CDR2 reads SYDVKM.

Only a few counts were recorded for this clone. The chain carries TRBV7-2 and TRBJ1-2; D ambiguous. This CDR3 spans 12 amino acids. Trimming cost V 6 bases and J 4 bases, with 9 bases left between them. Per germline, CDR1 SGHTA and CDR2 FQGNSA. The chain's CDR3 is CASSPGPYGYTF. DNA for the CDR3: TGTGCCAGCAGTCCCGGGCCCTATGGCTACACCTTC.

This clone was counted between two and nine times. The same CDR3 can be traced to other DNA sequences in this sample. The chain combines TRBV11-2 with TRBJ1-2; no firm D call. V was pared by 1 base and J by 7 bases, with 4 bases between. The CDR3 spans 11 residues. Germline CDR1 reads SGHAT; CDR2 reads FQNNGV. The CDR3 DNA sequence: TGTGCCAGCAGCTTAGGGGGTGGCTACACCTTC. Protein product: CASSLGGGYTF.

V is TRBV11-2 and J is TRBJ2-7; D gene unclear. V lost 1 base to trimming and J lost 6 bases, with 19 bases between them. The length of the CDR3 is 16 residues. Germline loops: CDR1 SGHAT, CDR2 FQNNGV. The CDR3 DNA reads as TGTGCCAGCAGCTTAGGGCCAATAGAGGCCGGCGGCGAGCAGTACTTC. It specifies CASSLGPIEAGGEQYF.

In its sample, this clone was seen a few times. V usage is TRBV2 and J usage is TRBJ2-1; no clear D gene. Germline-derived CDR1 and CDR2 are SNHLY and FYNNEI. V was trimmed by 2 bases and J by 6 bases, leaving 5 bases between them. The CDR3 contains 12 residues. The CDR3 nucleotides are TGTGCCAGCAGTGAATTCCTCAATGAGCAGTTCTTC. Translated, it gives CASSEFLNEQFF.

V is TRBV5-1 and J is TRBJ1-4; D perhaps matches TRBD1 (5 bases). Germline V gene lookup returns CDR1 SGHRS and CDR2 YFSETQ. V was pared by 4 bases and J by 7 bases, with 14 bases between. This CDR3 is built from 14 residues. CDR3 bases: TGCGCCAGCAGCCTGGGACCGATGGGTGAAAAACTGTTTTTT. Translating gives CASSLGPMGEKLFF.

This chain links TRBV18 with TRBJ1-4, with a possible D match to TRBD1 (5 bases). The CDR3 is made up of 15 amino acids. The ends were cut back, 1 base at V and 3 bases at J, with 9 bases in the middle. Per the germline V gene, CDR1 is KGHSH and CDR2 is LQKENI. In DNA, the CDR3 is TGTGCCAGCTCACCACGGAGGGACTCTAATGAAAAACTGTTTTTT. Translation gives CASSPRRDSNEKLFF.

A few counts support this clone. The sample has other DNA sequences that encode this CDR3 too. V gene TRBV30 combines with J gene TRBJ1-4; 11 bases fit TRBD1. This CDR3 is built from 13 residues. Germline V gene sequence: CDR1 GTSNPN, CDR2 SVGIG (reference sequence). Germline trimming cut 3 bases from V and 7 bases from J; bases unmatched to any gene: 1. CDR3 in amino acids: CAWRGQGGEKLFF. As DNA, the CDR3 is TGTGCCTGGAGGGGACAGGGGGGTGAAAAACTGTTTTTT.

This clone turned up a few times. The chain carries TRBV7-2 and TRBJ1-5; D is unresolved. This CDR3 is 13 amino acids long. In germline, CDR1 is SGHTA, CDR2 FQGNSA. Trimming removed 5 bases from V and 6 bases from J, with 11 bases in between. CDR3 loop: CASSLSKGQPQHF. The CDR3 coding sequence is TGTGCCAGCAGCCTCTCCAAGGGTCAGCCCCAGCATTTT.

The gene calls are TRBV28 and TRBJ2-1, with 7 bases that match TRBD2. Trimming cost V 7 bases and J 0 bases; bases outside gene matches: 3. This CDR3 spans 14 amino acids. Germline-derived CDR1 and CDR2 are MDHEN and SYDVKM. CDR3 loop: CASNGGGSYNEQFF. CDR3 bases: TGTGCCAGCAACGGCGGGGGCTCCTACAATGAGCAGTTCTTC.

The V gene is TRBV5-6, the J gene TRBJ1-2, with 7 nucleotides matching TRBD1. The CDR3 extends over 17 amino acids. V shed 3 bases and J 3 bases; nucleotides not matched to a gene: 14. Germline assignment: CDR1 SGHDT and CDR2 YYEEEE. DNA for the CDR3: TGTGCCAGCAGCTACAAAGGAGGGCGGGACAGCTACTATGGCTACACCTTC. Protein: CASSYKGGRDSYYGYTF.

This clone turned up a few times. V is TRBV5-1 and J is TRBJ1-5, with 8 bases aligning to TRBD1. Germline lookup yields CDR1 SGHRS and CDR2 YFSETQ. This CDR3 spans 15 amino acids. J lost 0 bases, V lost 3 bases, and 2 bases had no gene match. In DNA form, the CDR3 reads TGCGCCAGCAGCTCGACAGGGGCTAGCAATCAGCCCCAGCATTTT. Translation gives CASSSTGASNQPQHF. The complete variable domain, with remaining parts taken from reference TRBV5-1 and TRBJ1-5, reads KAGVTQTPRYLIKTRGQQVTLSCSPISGHRSVSWYQQTPGQGLQFLFEYFSETQRNKGNFPGRFSGRQFSNSRSEMNVSTLELGDSALYLCASSSTGASNQPQHFGDGTRLSIL.

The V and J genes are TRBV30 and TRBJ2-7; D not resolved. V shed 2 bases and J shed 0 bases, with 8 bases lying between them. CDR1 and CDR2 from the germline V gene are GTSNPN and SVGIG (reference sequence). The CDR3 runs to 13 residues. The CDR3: CAWSSQDSYEQYF. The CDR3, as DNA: TGTGCCTGGAGTAGCCAGGACTCCTACGAGCAGTACTTC.

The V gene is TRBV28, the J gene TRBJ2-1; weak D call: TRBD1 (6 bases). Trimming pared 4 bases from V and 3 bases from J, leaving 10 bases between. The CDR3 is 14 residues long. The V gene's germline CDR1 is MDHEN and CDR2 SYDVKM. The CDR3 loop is CASSSGDRYNEQFF. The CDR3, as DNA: TGTGCCAGCAGTTCAGGGGATCGCTACAATGAGCAGTTCTTC.

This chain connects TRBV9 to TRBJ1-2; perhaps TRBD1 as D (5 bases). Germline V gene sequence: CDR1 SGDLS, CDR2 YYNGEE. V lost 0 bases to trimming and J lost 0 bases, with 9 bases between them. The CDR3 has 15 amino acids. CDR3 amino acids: CASSVDDRTNYGYTF. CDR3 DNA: TGTGCCAGCAGCGTAGACGACAGAACTAACTATGGCTACACCTTC.

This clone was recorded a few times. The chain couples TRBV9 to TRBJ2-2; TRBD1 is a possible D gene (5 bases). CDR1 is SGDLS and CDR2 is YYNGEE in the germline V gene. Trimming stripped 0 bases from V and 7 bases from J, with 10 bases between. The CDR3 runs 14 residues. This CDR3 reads CASSVVSQGGELFF. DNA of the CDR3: TGTGCCAGCAGCGTAGTATCGCAGGGCGGGGAGCTGTTTTTT.

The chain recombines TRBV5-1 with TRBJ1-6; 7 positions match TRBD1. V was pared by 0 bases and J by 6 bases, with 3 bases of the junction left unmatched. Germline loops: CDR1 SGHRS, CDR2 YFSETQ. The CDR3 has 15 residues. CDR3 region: CASSLAGTVNSPLHF. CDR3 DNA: TGCGCCAGCAGCTTGGCCGGGACAGTTAATTCACCCCTCCACTTT.

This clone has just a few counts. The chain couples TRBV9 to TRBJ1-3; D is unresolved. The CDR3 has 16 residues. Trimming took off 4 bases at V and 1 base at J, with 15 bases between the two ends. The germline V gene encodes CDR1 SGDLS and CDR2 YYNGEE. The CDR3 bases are TGTGCCAGCAGCCCTCAATCCCCCTGGTCTGGAAACACCATATATTTT. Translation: CASSPQSPWSGNTIYF.

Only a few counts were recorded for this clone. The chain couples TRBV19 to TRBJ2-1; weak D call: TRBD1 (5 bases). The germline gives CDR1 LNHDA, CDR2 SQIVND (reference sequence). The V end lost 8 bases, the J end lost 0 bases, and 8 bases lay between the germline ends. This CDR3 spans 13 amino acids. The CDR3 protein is CASAGPSYNEQFF. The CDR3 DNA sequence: TGTGCCAGTGCAGGGCCCTCCTACAATGAGCAGTTCTTC.